This T cell receptor (beta chain) was identified in a study of long-term antiretroviral therapy in people with HIV. Points from the study as a whole: Repertoire composition at all time points was dominated by clones that had expanded before ART. CDR3 length ranges were narrower in HIV repertoires than in controls. Although diversity increased after ART, it remained lower than in transplant donor controls.

Researchers ran immunoSEQ v3.0 at survey level. Data came from immunoSEQ multiplex PCR; TCRdb stores just in-frame clones and leaves some out. This table holds around 9,800 clones, around 80% found once. With V trimmed by 3 bases and J by 7 bases, 15 bases remained unmatched. The CDR3 covers 17 residues. CDR1 and CDR2 (germline): LGHNA, YNFKEQ. A word on this clone: The target antigen is unknown.

The V gene is TRBV4-2, the J gene TRBJ2-3; 8 bases align to TRBD1. The sequence was obtained from a man aged 35 to 55 with HIV. The sample here was unsorted PBMCs, taken 1.8 years after starting antiretroviral therapy. The DNA of the CDR3 is TGTGCCAGCAGCCAGATGATGCAGGGGGCCGAGGTTTATACGCAGTATTTT. Translated: CASSQMMQGAEVYTQYF.